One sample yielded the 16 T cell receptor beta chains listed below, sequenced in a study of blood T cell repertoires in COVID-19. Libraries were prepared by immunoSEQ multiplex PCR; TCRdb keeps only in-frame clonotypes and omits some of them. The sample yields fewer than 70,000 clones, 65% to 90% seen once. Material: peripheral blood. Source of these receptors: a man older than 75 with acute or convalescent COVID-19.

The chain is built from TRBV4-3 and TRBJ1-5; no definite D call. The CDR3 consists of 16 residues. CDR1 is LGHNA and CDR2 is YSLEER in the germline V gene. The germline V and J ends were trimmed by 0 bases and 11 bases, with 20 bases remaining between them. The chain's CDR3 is CASSQEYLSSRGSQHF. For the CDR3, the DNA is TGCGCCAGCAGCCAAGAATATCTGTCATCCCGCGGGTCCCAGCATTTT.

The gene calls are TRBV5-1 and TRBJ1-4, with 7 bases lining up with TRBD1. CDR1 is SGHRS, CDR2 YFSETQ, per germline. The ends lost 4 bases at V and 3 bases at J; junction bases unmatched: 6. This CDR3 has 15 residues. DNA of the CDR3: TGCGCCAGCAGCCCGACAGGGTTTTCTAATGAAAAACTGTTTTTT. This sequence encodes CASSPTGFSNEKLFF.

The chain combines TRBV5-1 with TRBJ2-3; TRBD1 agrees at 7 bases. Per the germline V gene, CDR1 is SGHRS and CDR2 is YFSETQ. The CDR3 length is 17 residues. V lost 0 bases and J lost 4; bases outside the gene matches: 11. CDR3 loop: CASSLGQGVSSPDTQYF. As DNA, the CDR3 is TGCGCCAGCAGCTTGGGACAGGGTGTCAGTTCTCCAGATACGCAGTATTTT.

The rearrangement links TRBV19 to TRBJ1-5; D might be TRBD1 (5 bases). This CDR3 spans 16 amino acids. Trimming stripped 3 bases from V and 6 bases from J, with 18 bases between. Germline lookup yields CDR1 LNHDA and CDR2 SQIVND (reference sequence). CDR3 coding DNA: TGTGCCAGTAGTATGGGGGGTGTGGCGGACGTTCAGCCCCAGCATTTT. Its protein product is CASSMGGVADVQPQHF.

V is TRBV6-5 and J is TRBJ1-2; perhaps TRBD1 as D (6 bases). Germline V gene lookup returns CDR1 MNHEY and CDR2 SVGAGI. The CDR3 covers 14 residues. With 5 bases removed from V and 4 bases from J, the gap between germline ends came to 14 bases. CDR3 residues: CASSTSGVGYGYTF. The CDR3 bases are TGTGCCAGCAGTACATCAGGGGTCGGCTATGGCTACACCTTC.

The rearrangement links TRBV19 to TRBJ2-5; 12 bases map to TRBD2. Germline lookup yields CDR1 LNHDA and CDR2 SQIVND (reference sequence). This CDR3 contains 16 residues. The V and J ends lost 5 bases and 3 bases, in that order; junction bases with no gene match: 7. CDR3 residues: CASSSRRLAGEETQYF. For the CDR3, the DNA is TGTGCCAGTAGTTCCCGCCGACTAGCGGGGGAAGAGACCCAGTACTTC.

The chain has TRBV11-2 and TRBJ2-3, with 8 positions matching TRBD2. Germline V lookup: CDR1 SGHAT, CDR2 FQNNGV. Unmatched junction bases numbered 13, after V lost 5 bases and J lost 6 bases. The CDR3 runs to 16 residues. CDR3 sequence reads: CASSVDPGRAQDTQYF. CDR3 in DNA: TGTGCCAGCAGCGTGGACCCCGGGAGGGCCCAGGATACGCAGTATTTT. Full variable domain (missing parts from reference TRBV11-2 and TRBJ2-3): EAGVAQSPRYKIIEKRQSVAFWCNPISGHATLYWYQQILGQGPKLLIQFQNNGVVDDSQLPKDRFSAERLKGVDSTLKIQPAKLEDSAVYLCASSVDPGRAQDTQYFGPGTRLTVL.

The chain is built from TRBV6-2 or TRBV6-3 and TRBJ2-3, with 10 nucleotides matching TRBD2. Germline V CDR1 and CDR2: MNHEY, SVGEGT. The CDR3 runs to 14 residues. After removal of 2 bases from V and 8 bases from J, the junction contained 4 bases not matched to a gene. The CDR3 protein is CASSYGTSVPTQYF. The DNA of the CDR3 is TGTGCCAGCAGTTACGGGACTAGCGTACCTACGCAGTATTTT.

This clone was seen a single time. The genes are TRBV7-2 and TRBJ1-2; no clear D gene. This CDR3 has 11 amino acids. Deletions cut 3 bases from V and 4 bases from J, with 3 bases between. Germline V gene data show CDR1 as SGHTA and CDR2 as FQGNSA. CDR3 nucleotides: TGTGCCAGCAGCTTCGTCTATGGCTACACCTTC. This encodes CASSFVYGYTF. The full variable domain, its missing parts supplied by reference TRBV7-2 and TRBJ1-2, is GAGVSQSPSNKVTEKGKDVELRCDPISGHTALYWYRQSLGQGLEFLIYFQGNSAPDKSGLPSDRFSAERTGGSVSTLTIQRTQQEDSAVYLCASSFVYGYTFGSGTRLTVV.

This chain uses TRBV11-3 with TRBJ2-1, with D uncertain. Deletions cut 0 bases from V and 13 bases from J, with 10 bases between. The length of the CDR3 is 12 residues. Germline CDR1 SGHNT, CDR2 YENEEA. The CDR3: CASSLDLALQFF. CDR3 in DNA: TGTGCCAGCAGCTTAGATTTGGCTCTCCAGTTCTTC.

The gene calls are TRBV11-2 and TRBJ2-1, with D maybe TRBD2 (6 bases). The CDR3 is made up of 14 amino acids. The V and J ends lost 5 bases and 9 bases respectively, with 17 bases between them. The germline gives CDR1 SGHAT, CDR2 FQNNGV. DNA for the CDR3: TGTGCCAGCAGCCCTAGGGGCGGGAAACTTGAGCAGTTCTTC. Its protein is CASSPRGGKLEQFF.

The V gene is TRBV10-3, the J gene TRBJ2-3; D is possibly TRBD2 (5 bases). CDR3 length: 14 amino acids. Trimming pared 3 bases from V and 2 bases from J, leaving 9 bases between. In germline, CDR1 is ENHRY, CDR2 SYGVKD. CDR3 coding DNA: TGTGCCATCAGTGAATGGGGAGACACAGATACGCAGTATTTT. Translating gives CAISEWGDTDTQYF.

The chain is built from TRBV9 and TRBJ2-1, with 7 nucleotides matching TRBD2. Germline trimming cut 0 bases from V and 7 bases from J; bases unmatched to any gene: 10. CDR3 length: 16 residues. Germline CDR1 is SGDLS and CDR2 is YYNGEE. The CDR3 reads CASSVEVGGPSNEQFF. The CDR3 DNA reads TGTGCCAGCAGCGTAGAAGTGGGAGGGCCTTCGAATGAGCAGTTCTTC.

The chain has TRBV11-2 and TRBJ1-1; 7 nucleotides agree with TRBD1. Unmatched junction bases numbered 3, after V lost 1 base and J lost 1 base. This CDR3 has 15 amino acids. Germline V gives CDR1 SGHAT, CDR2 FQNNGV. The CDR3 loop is CASSLARGQNTEAFF. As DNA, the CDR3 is TGTGCCAGCAGCTTAGCTAGGGGGCAGAACACTGAAGCTTTCTTT.

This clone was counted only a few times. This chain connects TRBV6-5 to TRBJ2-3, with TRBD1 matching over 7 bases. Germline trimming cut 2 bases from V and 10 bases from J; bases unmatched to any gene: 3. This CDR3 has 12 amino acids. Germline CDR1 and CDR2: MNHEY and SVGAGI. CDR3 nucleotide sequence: TGTGCCAGCAGTTACGTAACAGGGGCGCAGTATTTT. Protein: CASSYVTGAQYF.

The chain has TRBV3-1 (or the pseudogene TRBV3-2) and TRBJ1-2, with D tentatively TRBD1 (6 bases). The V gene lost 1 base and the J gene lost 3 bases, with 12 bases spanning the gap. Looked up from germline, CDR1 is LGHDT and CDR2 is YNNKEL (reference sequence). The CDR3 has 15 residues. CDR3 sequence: CASSQAQGSHYGYTF. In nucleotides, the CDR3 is TGTGCCAGCAGCCAAGCGCAGGGGTCGCACTATGGCTACACCTTC.